This record concerns one TCR beta chain sequence. Data came from immunoSEQ multiplex PCR; TCRdb stores just in-frame clones and leaves some out. The table shows a few hundred thousand clones, with 86% occurring only once. Germline CDR1 and CDR2: GTSNPN and SVGIG (reference sequence). V was clipped by 3 bases and J by 1 base, with 9 bases between them. This CDR3 is 13 amino acids long. This record comes from a study of blood T cell repertoires in COVID-19. On the study more broadly: Among Cohort 3 donors, those recovered had two negative PCRs, clearance, or symptom resolution.

Sequenced sample: PBMCs or T cells enriched from blood (not recorded which). This TCR was recovered from a woman aged 50 to 60 in a cohort exposed to, infected with or recovered from COVID-19 (not recorded which). The chain uses TRBV30 and TRBJ1-2; D remains ambiguous. The CDR3 coding sequence is TGTGCCTGGAGCCCCAATAGTAACTATGGCTACACCTTC. Its protein product is CAWSPNSNYGYTF.